Listed below are T cell receptor beta chains from one sample, sequenced in a study of control samples from healthy donors and cancer patients. Sequenced by immunoSEQ multiplex PCR; TCRdb stores in-frame clones only, minus some. The profile shows about 70,000 clones, about 94% of them singletons. Sequencing was carried out using blood. These receptor sequences come from a woman younger than 45 in good health. The CDR3 runs from the conserved cysteine through the conserved F or W. A D gene is named only where the DNA matches it firmly. Rows may omit the clone size; those that give it use once, few, many or a size class.

d_gene: -; v_gene: TRBV7-9; j_gene: TRBJ2-5; abundance: -; CDR3nt: TGTGCCAGCAGCTTAAGTCGGCAGGGATGGTACCAAGAGACCCAGTACTTC; CDR3aa: CASSLSRQGWYQETQYF
d_gene: TRBD1; v_gene: TRBV7-2; j_gene: TRBJ1-2; abundance: -; CDR3nt: TGTGCCAGCAGGCCCACTCGGGACAGCTATGGCTACACCTTC; CDR3aa: CASRPTRDSYGYTF
d_gene: -; v_gene: TRBV19; j_gene: TRBJ1-5; abundance: -; CDR3nt: TGTGCCAGTAGTATTTTTCAGGGGCAGCCCCAGCATTTT; CDR3aa: CASSIFQGQPQHF
d_gene: -; v_gene: TRBV25-1; j_gene: TRBJ1-1; abundance: once; CDR3nt: TGTGCCAGCAGTGTTAATCGCAGAACTGAAGCTTTCTTT; CDR3aa: CASSVNRRTEAFF
d_gene: -; v_gene: TRBV7-2; j_gene: TRBJ1-3; abundance: -; CDR3nt: TGTGCCAGCAGCTTAGCCGTTACCGGGCCTTCCCCCGGAAACACCATATATTTT; CDR3aa: CASSLAVTGPSPGNTIYF
d_gene: -; v_gene: TRBV29-1; j_gene: TRBJ1-4; abundance: -; CDR3nt: TGCAGCGTTTGGGCACCAACTAATGAAAAACTGTTTTTT; CDR3aa: CSVWAPTNEKLFF
d_gene: -; v_gene: TRBV12-3/TRBV12-4; j_gene: TRBJ2-7; abundance: once; CDR3nt: TGTGCCAGCAGTAATTACGAGCAGTACTTC; CDR3aa: CASSNYEQYF
d_gene: TRBD1; v_gene: TRBV9; j_gene: TRBJ2-5; abundance: -; CDR3nt: TGTGCCAGCAGCCCCTCAGGGGGCGTGGAGACCCAGTACTTC; CDR3aa: CASSPSGGVETQYF
d_gene: -; v_gene: TRBV2; j_gene: TRBJ1-5; abundance: -; CDR3nt: TGTGCCAGCAGTGTGGGGGGCCTGGGGCCCCAGCATTTT; CDR3aa: CASSVGGLGPQHF
d_gene: -; v_gene: TRBV7-9; j_gene: TRBJ2-2; abundance: -; CDR3nt: TGTGCCAGCAGCTTAGGGTCAGGGGCCCCCGGGGAGCTGTTTTTT; CDR3aa: CASSLGSGAPGELFF
d_gene: -; v_gene: TRBV30; j_gene: TRBJ1-1; abundance: -; CDR3nt: TGTGCCTGGGTGGTCCGTGGAGGAGCTTTCTTT; CDR3aa: CAWVVRGGAFF
d_gene: TRBD1; v_gene: TRBV6-5; j_gene: TRBJ1-2; abundance: -; CDR3nt: TGTGCCAGCAGTTATGTCTCTAGGACAGGGGGGTATGGCTACACCTTC; CDR3aa: CASSYVSRTGGYGYTF
d_gene: -; v_gene: TRBV2; j_gene: TRBJ2-1; abundance: -; CDR3nt: TGTGCCAGCAGCCCCGGCGGTGGCAATGAGCAGTTCTTC; CDR3aa: CASSPGGGNEQFF
d_gene: -; v_gene: TRBV6-1; j_gene: TRBJ1-1; abundance: -; CDR3nt: TGTGCCAGCGAGAGACTACGGGACACTGAAGCTTTCTTT; CDR3aa: CASERLRDTEAFF
d_gene: TRBD1; v_gene: TRBV27; j_gene: TRBJ1-4; abundance: -; CDR3nt: TGTGCCAGCAGTTTAAAGGCTTCCCAGGGGGCGCGGGAAAAACTGTTTTTT; CDR3aa: CASSLKASQGAREKLFF
d_gene: -; v_gene: TRBV7-2; j_gene: TRBJ2-2; abundance: -; CDR3nt: TGTGCCAGCAGCCGCGGACGGACGAACACCGGGGAGCTGTTTTTT; CDR3aa: CASSRGRTNTGELFF
d_gene: -; v_gene: TRBV19; j_gene: TRBJ1-1; abundance: -; CDR3nt: TGTGCCAGCGAATCGGGCACTGAAGCTTTCTTT; CDR3aa: CASESGTEAFF
d_gene: -; v_gene: TRBV3-1/TRBV3-2; j_gene: TRBJ1-5; abundance: -; CDR3nt: TGTGCCAGCAGCCAAGGCGGGTTTGGACAGCCCCAGCATTTT; CDR3aa: CASSQGGFGQPQHF
d_gene: -; v_gene: TRBV2; j_gene: TRBJ1-1; abundance: -; CDR3nt: TGTGCCCTAGCGAGGCGGCTACATGGCACTGAAGCTTTCTTT; CDR3aa: CALARRLHGTEAFF
d_gene: TRBD1; v_gene: TRBV10-1; j_gene: TRBJ2-1; abundance: -; CDR3nt: TGCGCCAGCAGTGACGCCGGGACAGGGGTCTACAATGAGCAGTTCTTC; CDR3aa: CASSDAGTGVYNEQFF
d_gene: TRBD1; v_gene: TRBV28; j_gene: TRBJ1-5; abundance: -; CDR3nt: TGTGCCAGCATGACCGGGACAGGGAGATTGGCTCAGCCCCAGCATTTT; CDR3aa: CASMTGTGRLAQPQHF
d_gene: -; v_gene: TRBV18; j_gene: TRBJ1-1; abundance: -; CDR3nt: TGTGCCAGCTCACAGCTCGGGACTGCGAACACTGAAGCTTTCTTT; CDR3aa: CASSQLGTANTEAFF
d_gene: TRBD2; v_gene: TRBV5-4; j_gene: TRBJ2-3; abundance: -; CDR3nt: TGTGCCAGCATCCCCGGTGGGGGGGATGATACGCAGTATTTT; CDR3aa: CASIPGGGDDTQYF
d_gene: -; v_gene: TRBV3-1/TRBV3-2; j_gene: TRBJ2-3; abundance: -; CDR3nt: TGTGCCAGCAGCCCAGCTAGCACAGATACGCAGTATTTT; CDR3aa: CASSPASTDTQYF
d_gene: -; v_gene: TRBV6-5; j_gene: TRBJ1-2; abundance: -; CDR3nt: TGTGCCAGCAGGGGAGGGGGTTCACACGGCTACACCTTC; CDR3aa: CASRGGGSHGYTF
d_gene: TRBD1; v_gene: TRBV5-6; j_gene: TRBJ1-1; abundance: -; CDR3nt: TGTGCCAGCAGCTTGGTAGCAGGGACAGCTCTAAAAAAGTACGAAGCTTTCTTT; CDR3aa: CASSLVAGTALKKYEAFF
d_gene: TRBD1; v_gene: TRBV19; j_gene: TRBJ1-1; abundance: -; CDR3nt: TGTGCCAGTAGTATAACCAGGACAGGTGTCTCTGGAGCTTTCTTT; CDR3aa: CASSITRTGVSGAFF
d_gene: TRBD1; v_gene: TRBV5-4; j_gene: TRBJ2-1; abundance: -; CDR3nt: TGTGCCAGCAGGCCGGACAGGGTGAGTTATTGGAATGAGCAGTTCTTC; CDR3aa: CASRPDRVSYWNEQFF
d_gene: -; v_gene: TRBV24-1; j_gene: TRBJ1-1; abundance: -; CDR3nt: TGTGCCACCAGTGATGTCATGAACACTGAAGCTTTCTTT; CDR3aa: CATSDVMNTEAFF
d_gene: TRBD1; v_gene: TRBV19; j_gene: TRBJ2-2; abundance: -; CDR3nt: TGTGCCAGTAGTACGGGACAGCCGGGGAACACCGGGGAGCTGTTTTTT; CDR3aa: CASSTGQPGNTGELFF
d_gene: -; v_gene: TRBV19; j_gene: TRBJ2-1; abundance: once; CDR3nt: TGTGCCAGTAGTATAGATTGGGGCAGTTACAATGAGCAGTTCTTC; CDR3aa: CASSIDWGSYNEQFF
d_gene: TRBD1; v_gene: TRBV5-1; j_gene: TRBJ2-4; abundance: -; CDR3nt: TGCGCCAGCAGCCCCCAAGGGCAGGGGGCTACCATTCAGTACTTC; CDR3aa: CASSPQGQGATIQYF
d_gene: -; v_gene: TRBV7-8; j_gene: TRBJ2-5; abundance: -; CDR3nt: TGTGCCAGCAGCCTATCGGGAGAGACCCAGTACTTC; CDR3aa: CASSLSGETQYF
d_gene: -; v_gene: TRBV29-1; j_gene: TRBJ2-2; abundance: once; CDR3nt: TGCAGCGTTGAAGGGGTTAGCGGGGAGCTGTTTTTT; CDR3aa: CSVEGVSGELFF
d_gene: TRBD1; v_gene: TRBV27; j_gene: TRBJ1-2; abundance: -; CDR3nt: TGTGCCAGCAGTACACGGACAGGGGTCTATGGCTACACCTTC; CDR3aa: CASSTRTGVYGYTF
d_gene: -; v_gene: TRBV4-1; j_gene: TRBJ2-4; abundance: -; CDR3nt: TGCGCCAGCAGCCAAGCGGGACAACTAGCCAAAAACATTCAGTACTTC; CDR3aa: CASSQAGQLAKNIQYF
d_gene: -; v_gene: TRBV30; j_gene: TRBJ1-4; abundance: -; CDR3nt: TGTGCCTGGAGTGTACCCGTTCATGAAAAACTGTTTTTT; CDR3aa: CAWSVPVHEKLFF
d_gene: -; v_gene: TRBV28; j_gene: TRBJ1-6; abundance: -; CDR3nt: TGTGCCAGCAGTTTATCGCAGTATAATTCACCCCTCCACTTT; CDR3aa: CASSLSQYNSPLHF
d_gene: -; v_gene: TRBV3-1/TRBV3-2; j_gene: TRBJ1-5; abundance: few; CDR3nt: TGTGCCAGCAGCCAAGAATCAGGAGGCAATCAGCCCCAGCATTTT; CDR3aa: CASSQESGGNQPQHF
d_gene: TRBD2; v_gene: TRBV27; j_gene: TRBJ2-5; abundance: -; CDR3nt: TGTGCCAGCAGTTTATACCCTAGCGGGGCCGTCAACCAAGAGACCCAGTACTTC; CDR3aa: CASSLYPSGAVNQETQYF
d_gene: -; v_gene: TRBV3-1/TRBV3-2; j_gene: TRBJ1-1; abundance: -; CDR3nt: TGTGCCAGCAGCCAAGTTGGGGGGAACACTGAAGCTTTCTTT; CDR3aa: CASSQVGGNTEAFF
d_gene: -; v_gene: TRBV19; j_gene: TRBJ1-1; abundance: -; CDR3nt: TGTGCCAGTCAGGATTTCGGGGAAGCTTTCTTT; CDR3aa: CASQDFGEAFF
d_gene: TRBD1; v_gene: TRBV18; j_gene: TRBJ1-4; abundance: -; CDR3nt: TGTGCCAGCTCCCCCGGGACAGGGCAAAAACTGTTTTTT; CDR3aa: CASSPGTGQKLFF
d_gene: -; v_gene: TRBV12-1; j_gene: TRBJ2-3; abundance: -; CDR3nt: TGTGCCAGCAGCTTCGAGACTAGCGGGAATACAGATACGCAGTATTTT; CDR3aa: CASSFETSGNTDTQYF
d_gene: TRBD1; v_gene: TRBV7-9; j_gene: TRBJ1-3; abundance: -; CDR3nt: TGTGCCAACCAGGGACAGCCTGGAAACACCATATATTTT; CDR3aa: CANQGQPGNTIYF
d_gene: TRBD1; v_gene: TRBV29-1; j_gene: TRBJ1-1; abundance: -; CDR3nt: TGCAGCGTTGGTGGTGGGACAGGGGAAGCTTTCTTT; CDR3aa: CSVGGGTGEAFF
d_gene: -; v_gene: TRBV6-6; j_gene: TRBJ2-1; abundance: -; CDR3nt: TGTGCCAGCAGCGACAGGAACAGCAATGAGCAGTTCTTC; CDR3aa: CASSDRNSNEQFF
d_gene: -; v_gene: TRBV6-1; j_gene: TRBJ2-5; abundance: once; CDR3nt: TGTGCCAGCAGTGAATCAGTGTACCAAGAGACCCAGTACTTC; CDR3aa: CASSESVYQETQYF
d_gene: -; v_gene: TRBV5-5; j_gene: TRBJ1-2; abundance: -; CDR3nt: TGTGCCAGCAGCCCGATCTTCACAGGCGGCTACACCTTC; CDR3aa: CASSPIFTGGYTF
d_gene: -; v_gene: TRBV18; j_gene: TRBJ1-2; abundance: -; CDR3nt: TGTGCCAGCTCACCATCGGATAACTATGGCTACACCTTC; CDR3aa: CASSPSDNYGYTF
d_gene: -; v_gene: TRBV5-8; j_gene: TRBJ2-4; abundance: -; CDR3nt: TGTGCCAGCATAACGATCAACTGGGGAGCCAAAAACATTCAGTACTTC; CDR3aa: CASITINWGAKNIQYF
d_gene: TRBD2; v_gene: TRBV5-1; j_gene: TRBJ2-1; abundance: -; CDR3nt: TGCCCCAGCAGCTTGACTAGCGGGGGGGCCTACGGGGAGCAGTTCTTC; CDR3aa: CPSSLTSGGAYGEQFF
d_gene: -; v_gene: TRBV6-5; j_gene: TRBJ1-1; abundance: -; CDR3nt: TGTGCCAGCAAGGTGGGGCAGAACACTGAAGCTTTCTTT; CDR3aa: CASKVGQNTEAFF